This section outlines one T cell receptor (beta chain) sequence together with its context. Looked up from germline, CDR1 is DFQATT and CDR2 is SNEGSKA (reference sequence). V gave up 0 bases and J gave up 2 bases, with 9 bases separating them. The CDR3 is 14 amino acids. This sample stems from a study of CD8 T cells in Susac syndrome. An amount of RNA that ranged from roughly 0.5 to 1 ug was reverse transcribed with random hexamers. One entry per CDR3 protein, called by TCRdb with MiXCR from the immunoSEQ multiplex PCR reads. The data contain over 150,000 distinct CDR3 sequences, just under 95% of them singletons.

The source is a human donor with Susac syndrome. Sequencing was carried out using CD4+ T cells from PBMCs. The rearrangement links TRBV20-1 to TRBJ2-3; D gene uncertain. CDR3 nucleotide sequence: TGCAGTGCTAGAGATCTCAGGACCACAGATACGCAGTATTTT. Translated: CSARDLRTTDTQYF.